This note documents a single T cell receptor (beta chain) sequence. This specimen belongs to a study of blood T cell repertoires in COVID-19. Study context: Acute-phase and convalescent COVID-19 samples originated in the United States, Italy and Spain.

Between the trimmed V and J ends, which lost 0 bases and 9 bases, there was a span of 18 bases. Germline CDR1 is SGHTA and CDR2 is FQGTGA. CDR3 length equals 16 residues. Authors' processing steps: Counts of nucleated cells, estimated from reference gene primer amplification, were obtained. Sequencing was performed with immunoSEQ multiplex PCR; in TCRdb, only in-frame clones are kept and a portion is missing. V, J and clone size are those of that table, while D and trimming were read from the DNA. The sample consists of under 200,000 clones, approximately 87% of them appearing once. The specimen sequenced was peripheral blood. The origin of this receptor is a woman in her 70s with acute or convalescent COVID-19. The V gene is TRBV7-3, the J gene TRBJ2-1, with D maybe TRBD1 (6 bases). The CDR3, as DNA: TGTGCCAGCAGCTTAACCGCAGGGGCCAGGGTTGGTGAGCAGTTCTTC. It translates to CASSLTAGARVGEQFF.